The 18 T cell receptor beta chains in this list originate from one sample, sequenced in a study of T cells in Graves' hyperthyroidism and ophthalmopathy. Authors of the study amplified TCR beta CDR3 regions from RNA transcripts. HTBI primers were the set used in a first-round RT-PCR of the TCR CDR3. TCRdb analysed the multiplex PCR reads with MiXCR anew, one entry per CDR3 protein. The sample records 600,000 to 650,000 distinct CDR3 sequences, more than 20% being singletons. Sequences were obtained from blood. The receptors stem from a man aged 25-45 years with Graves' ophthalmopathy.

This clonotype was counted ten times or more. V gene TRBV5-1 combines with J gene TRBJ1-2, with D possibly being TRBD1 (6 bases). V was trimmed by 0 bases and J by 4 bases, leaving 10 bases between them. The CDR3 sequence is 14 residues long. Germline lookup yields CDR1 SGHRS and CDR2 YFSETQ. CDR3 loop: CASSLGQGLYGYTF. CDR3 sequence (DNA): TGCGCCAGCAGCTTGGGGCAGGGGCTCTATGGCTACACCTTC.

The V gene is TRBV2, the J gene TRBJ2-7; 8 positions agree with TRBD2. The germline gives CDR1 SNHLY, CDR2 FYNNEI. This CDR3 has 13 amino acids. Unmatched junction bases numbered 9, after V lost 9 bases and J lost 5 bases. For the CDR3, the DNA is TGTGCCAGGGGGACTAGTCCTACCCACGAGCAGTACTTC. This encodes CARGTSPTHEQYF.

The chain links TRBV5-4 to TRBJ2-5, with 10 bases aligning to TRBD1. CDR1 is SGHNT, CDR2 YYREEE, per germline (reference sequence). The V segment lost 1 base and the J segment 3 bases; nucleotides outside the gene matches: 9. There are 17 residues in the CDR3. CDR3 nucleotide sequence: TGTGCCAGCAGCTTGCCACACTTTGGACAGGGGGAAGAGACCCAGTACTTC. It codes for CASSLPHFGQGEETQYF.

The chain employs TRBV14 and TRBJ2-1, with TRBD1 matching over 11 bases. Germline trimming cut 4 bases from V and 5 bases from J; bases unmatched to any gene: 7. The V gene's germline CDR1 is SGHDN and CDR2 FVKESK. CDR3 length: 16 residues. CDR3 in amino acids: CASSPPDRGRDNEQFF. In DNA, the CDR3 is TGTGCCAGCAGCCCCCCGGACAGGGGGCGAGACAATGAGCAGTTCTTC.

The chain has TRBV9 and TRBJ2-1; TRBD2 agrees at 15 bases. With V trimmed by 4 bases and J by 6 bases, 8 bases remained unmatched. Germline V gives CDR1 SGDLS, CDR2 YYNGEE. The length of the CDR3 is 17 residues. This CDR3 is CASSPGTSGRFINEQFF. The DNA of the CDR3 is TGTGCCAGCAGCCCAGGGACTAGCGGGAGGTTTATCAATGAGCAGTTCTTC.

Note on this clonotype: A much larger clone lies a single base off, so this may be a read error. This rearrangement joins TRBV7-2 to TRBJ1-5; no clear D gene. The CDR3 is made up of 15 amino acids. CDR1 is SGHTA, CDR2 FQGNSA, per germline. This chain's CDR3 is CACSPSGFSNQPQHF. As DNA, the CDR3 is TGTGCCTGCAGCCCAAGTGGGTTCAGCAATCAGCCCCAGCATTTT. Based on the CDR3 plus reference TRBV7-2 and TRBJ1-5, the full variable domain is GAGVSQSPSNKVTEKGKDVELRCDPISGHTALYWYRQSLGQGLEFLIYFQGNSAPDKSGLPSDRFSAERTGGSVSTLTIQRTQQEDSAVYLCACSPSGFSNQPQHFGDGTRLSIL.

This clonotype has a count of ten or more. The J gene is TRBJ1-1, the V gene TRBV7-9, with a tentative D call TRBD1 (5 bases). Germline V gene lookup returns CDR1 SEHNR and CDR2 FQNEAQ (reference sequence). This CDR3 region has 15 residues. The V gene lost 5 bases and the J gene lost 2 bases, with 15 bases spanning the gap. The CDR3 loop is CASSSTGTDNTEAFF. CDR3 nucleotide sequence: TGTGCCAGCAGCAGCACCGGGACCGACAACACTGAAGCTTTCTTT.

The chain joins TRBV6-5 to TRBJ1-1; D gene unclear. V was pared by 0 bases and J by 4 bases, with 6 bases between. This CDR3 is built from 13 residues. Germline V gene data show CDR1 as MNHEY and CDR2 as SVGAGI. CDR3 sequence (DNA): TGTGCCAGCAGTTACTCAGAGAGCACTGAAGCTTTCTTT. This codes for CASSYSESTEAFF.

This clonotype came up a few times. The V call is TRBV28, the J call TRBJ1-2; 7 nucleotides line up with TRBD1. Germline V gene data show CDR1 as MDHEN and CDR2 as SYDVKM. The CDR3 contains 14 residues. V was clipped by 9 bases and J by 2 bases; unmatched bases: 9. The CDR3 region is CARRKTGLNYGYTF. CDR3 bases: TGTGCCAGAAGGAAGACAGGGTTAAACTATGGCTACACCTTC.

The chain recombines TRBV11-1 with TRBJ2-1; D may correspond to TRBD1 or TRBD2 (5 bases each). CDR3 length: 16 amino acids. The V gene lost 5 bases and the J gene lost 0 bases, with 14 bases spanning the gap. CDR1 is SGHAT, CDR2 FQDESV, per germline (reference sequence). CDR3 sequence (DNA): TGTGCCAGCAGCCCCGGCGAGGGGCCCTCCTACAATGAGCAGTTCTTC. Translating gives CASSPGEGPSYNEQFF.

This chain links TRBV19 with TRBJ2-1; maybe TRBD2 (6 bases). V lost 7 bases and J lost 6, with 16 bases in between. Looked up from germline, CDR1 is LNHDA and CDR2 is SQIVND (reference sequence). This CDR3 is 14 amino acids long. CDR3: CASTEASVSNEQFF. In DNA form, the CDR3 reads TGTGCCAGTACTGAGGCTAGCGTTTCCAATGAGCAGTTCTTC.

About this clonotype itself: A clone one base away is much larger, so this may be a read error. The chain joins TRBV2 to TRBJ2-2; TRBD2 matches at 9 bases. The CDR3 consists of 15 residues. CDR1 and CDR2 from the germline V gene are SNHLY and FYNNEI. The CDR3 spells CVSSEEGTSIGELFF. The CDR3 coding sequence is TGTGTCAGCAGTGAAGAAGGGACTAGCATCGGGGAGCTGTTTTTT.

This clonotype was recorded many times. The V gene is TRBV27, the J gene TRBJ2-7; TRBD1 is a possible D gene (5 bases). The germline CDR1 and CDR2 sequences are MNHEY and SMNVEV (reference sequence). The CDR3 sequence is 15 residues long. Trimming left V 2 bases short and J 2 bases short, with 13 bases between. Here the CDR3 reads CASSLEKGRTYEQYF. The DNA of the CDR3 is TGTGCCAGCAGTTTAGAAAAGGGGCGGACCTACGAGCAGTACTTC.

This clonotype was observed many times. This chain joins TRBV11-1 and TRBJ2-1, with 8 positions matching TRBD2. V dropped 5 bases and J dropped 4; count of bases not matched to a gene: 13. The CDR3 spans 17 residues. From germline, CDR1 is SGHAT and CDR2 FQDESV (reference sequence). The CDR3 is CASSLLAVLGGYNEQFF. CDR3 DNA: TGTGCCAGCAGCCTACTAGCGGTCCTAGGGGGTTACAATGAGCAGTTCTTC. Combining the CDR3 with reference TRBV11-1 and TRBJ2-1 gives the whole variable domain EAEVAQSPRYKITEKSQAVAFWCDPISGHATLYWYRQILGQGPELLVQFQDESVVDDSQLPKDRFSAERLKGVDSTLKIQPAELGDSAMYLCASSLLAVLGGYNEQFFGPGTRLTVL.

The CDR3 region is CASSFQGRRCEQYF. For the CDR3, the DNA is TGTGCCAGCAGTTTCCAGGGGCGACGCTGCGAGCAGTACTTC. The rearrangement links TRBV28 to TRBJ2-7; possibly TRBD1 for D (6 bases). The V and J ends lost 3 bases and 6 bases respectively, with 15 bases between them. The CDR3 covers 14 residues. Germline V gives CDR1 MDHEN, CDR2 SYDVKM.

The V call is TRBV10-3, the J call TRBJ2-3, with TRBD2 identical over 10 bases. The CDR3 extends over 14 amino acids. Germline values: CDR1 ENHRY, CDR2 SYGVKD. With 3 bases clipped from V and 7 bases from J, the junction kept 4 bases outside the gene matches. CDR3 in amino acids: CAISESGRDNTQYF. The DNA of the CDR3 is TGTGCCATCAGTGAAAGCGGGAGGGATAATACGCAGTATTTT.

The rearrangement links TRBV7-9 to TRBJ1-5, with TRBD1 as a possible D gene (5 bases). The CDR3 totals 17 residues. Germline CDR1 SEHNR, CDR2 FQNEAQ (reference sequence). The V and J ends lost 2 bases and 3 bases respectively, with 17 bases between them. The CDR3 spells CASSLLGVVGTNQPQHF. CDR3 nucleotide sequence: TGTGCCAGCAGCTTATTAGGGGTCGTCGGGACCAATCAGCCCCAGCATTTT.

This clonotype showed up many times. CDR3 DNA sequence: TGTGCCATCAAACCGGGACCCCGGACCGATCAGCCCCAGCATTTT. Protein: CAIKPGPRTDQPQHF. The V call is TRBV10-3, the J call TRBJ1-5; possible D gene TRBD1, 5 bases. V shed 7 bases and J shed 5 bases, with 18 bases lying between them. The CDR3 sequence is 15 residues long. Germline-derived CDR1 and CDR2 are ENHRY and SYGVKD.